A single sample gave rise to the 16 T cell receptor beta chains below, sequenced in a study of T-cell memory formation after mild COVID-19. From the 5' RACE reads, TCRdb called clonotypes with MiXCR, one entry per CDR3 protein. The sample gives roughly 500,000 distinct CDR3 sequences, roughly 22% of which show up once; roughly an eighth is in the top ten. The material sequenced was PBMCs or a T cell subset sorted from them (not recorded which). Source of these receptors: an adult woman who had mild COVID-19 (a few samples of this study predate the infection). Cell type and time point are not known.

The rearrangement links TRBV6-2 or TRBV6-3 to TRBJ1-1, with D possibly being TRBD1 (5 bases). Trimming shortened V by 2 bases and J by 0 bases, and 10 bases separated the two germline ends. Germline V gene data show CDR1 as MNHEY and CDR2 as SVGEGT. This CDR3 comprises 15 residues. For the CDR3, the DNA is TGTGCCAGCAGTTACACCCAGGGCATGAACACTGAAGCTTTCTTT. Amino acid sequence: CASSYTQGMNTEAFF.

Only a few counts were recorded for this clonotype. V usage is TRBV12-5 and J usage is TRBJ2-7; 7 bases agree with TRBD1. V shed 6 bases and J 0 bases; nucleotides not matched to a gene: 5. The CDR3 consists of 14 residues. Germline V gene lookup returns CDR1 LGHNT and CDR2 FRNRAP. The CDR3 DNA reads TGTGCTAGTGGGCGGACAGGCCTCTCCTACGAGCAGTACTTC. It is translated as CASGRTGLSYEQYF.

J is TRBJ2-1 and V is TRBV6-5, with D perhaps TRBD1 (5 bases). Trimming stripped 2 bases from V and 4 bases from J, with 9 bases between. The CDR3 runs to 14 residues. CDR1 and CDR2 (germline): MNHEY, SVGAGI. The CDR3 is CASSYAQGYNEQFF. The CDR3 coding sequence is TGTGCCAGCAGTTACGCTCAGGGTTACAATGAGCAGTTCTTC.

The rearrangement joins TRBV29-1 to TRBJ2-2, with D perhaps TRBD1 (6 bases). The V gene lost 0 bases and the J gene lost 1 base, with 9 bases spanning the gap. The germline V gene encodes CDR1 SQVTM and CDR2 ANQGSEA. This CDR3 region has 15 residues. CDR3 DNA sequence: TGCAGCGTTGAAGATCCAGGGGAGAACACCGGGGAGCTGTTTTTT. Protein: CSVEDPGENTGELFF.

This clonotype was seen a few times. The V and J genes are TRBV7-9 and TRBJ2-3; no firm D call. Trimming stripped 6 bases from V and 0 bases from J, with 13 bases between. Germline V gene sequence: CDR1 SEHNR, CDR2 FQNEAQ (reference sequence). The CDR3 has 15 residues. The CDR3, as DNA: TGTGCCAGCAGTCCATATGGGGTGAGCACAGATACGCAGTATTTT. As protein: CASSPYGVSTDTQYF.

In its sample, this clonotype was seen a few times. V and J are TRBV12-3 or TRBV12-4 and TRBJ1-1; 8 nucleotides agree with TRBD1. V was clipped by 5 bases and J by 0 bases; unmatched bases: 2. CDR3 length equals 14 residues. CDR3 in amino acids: CASSKTGVNTEAFF. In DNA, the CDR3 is TGTGCCAGCAGTAAGACAGGGGTGAACACTGAAGCTTTCTTT.

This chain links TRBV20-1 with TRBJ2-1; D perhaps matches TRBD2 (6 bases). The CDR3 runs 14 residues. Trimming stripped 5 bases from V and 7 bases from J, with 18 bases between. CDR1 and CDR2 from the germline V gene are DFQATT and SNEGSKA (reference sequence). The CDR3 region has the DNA TGCAGTGCTGATTCCGGGACTCTAAGGAATGAGCAGTTCTTC. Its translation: CSADSGTLRNEQFF.

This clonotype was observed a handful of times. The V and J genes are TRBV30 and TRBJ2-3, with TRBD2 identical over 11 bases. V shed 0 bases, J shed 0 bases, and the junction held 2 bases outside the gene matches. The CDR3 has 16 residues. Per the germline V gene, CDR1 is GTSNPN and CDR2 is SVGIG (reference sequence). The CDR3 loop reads CAWSVLAGVSTDTQYF. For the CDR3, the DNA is TGTGCCTGGAGTGTACTAGCGGGGGTTAGCACAGATACGCAGTATTTT. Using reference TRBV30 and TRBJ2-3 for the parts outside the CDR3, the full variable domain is SQTIHQWPATLVQPVGSPLSLECTVEGTSNPNLYWYRQAAGRGLQLLFYSVGIGQISSEVPQNLSASRPQDRQFILSSKKLLLSDSGFYLCAWSVLAGVSTDTQYFGPGTRLTVL.

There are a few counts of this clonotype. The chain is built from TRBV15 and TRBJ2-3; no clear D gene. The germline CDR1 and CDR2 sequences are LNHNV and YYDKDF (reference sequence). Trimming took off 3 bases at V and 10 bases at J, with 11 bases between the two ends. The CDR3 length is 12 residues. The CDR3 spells CATSSLVGSQYF. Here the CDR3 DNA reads TGTGCCACCAGCAGCCTCGTAGGTTCGCAGTATTTT.

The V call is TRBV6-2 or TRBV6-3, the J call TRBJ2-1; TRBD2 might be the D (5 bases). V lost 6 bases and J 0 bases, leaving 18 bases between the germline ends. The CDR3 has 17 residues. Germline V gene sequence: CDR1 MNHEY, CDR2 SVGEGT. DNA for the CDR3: TGTGCCAGCAGGTCCTTACTAGTCACAAGCTCCTACAATGAGCAGTTCTTC. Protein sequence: CASRSLLVTSSYNEQFF.

CDR3 sequence reads: CASSYTATNEKLFF. The CDR3 region has the DNA TGTGCCAGCAGTTACACTGCAACTAATGAAAAACTGTTTTTT. The V and J genes are TRBV6-5 and TRBJ1-4; D not certain. The length of the CDR3 is 14 residues. Germline assignment: CDR1 MNHEY and CDR2 SVGAGI. V dropped 2 bases and J dropped 0 bases, with 4 bases sitting between them.

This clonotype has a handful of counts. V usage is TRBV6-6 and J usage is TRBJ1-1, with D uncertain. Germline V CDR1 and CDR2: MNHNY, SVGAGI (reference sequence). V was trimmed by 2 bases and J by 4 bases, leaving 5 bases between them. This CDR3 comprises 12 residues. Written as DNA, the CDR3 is TGTGCCAGCAGTTACAAAGTCACTGAAGCTTTCTTT. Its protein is CASSYKVTEAFF.

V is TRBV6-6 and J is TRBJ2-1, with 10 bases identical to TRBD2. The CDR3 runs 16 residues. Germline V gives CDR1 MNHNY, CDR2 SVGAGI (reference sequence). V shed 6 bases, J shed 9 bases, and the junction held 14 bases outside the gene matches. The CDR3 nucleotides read TGTGCCAGCAGGACAGAGCGGGGGGGCCCCAGGCCTGAGCAGTTCTTC. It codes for CASRTERGGPRPEQFF.

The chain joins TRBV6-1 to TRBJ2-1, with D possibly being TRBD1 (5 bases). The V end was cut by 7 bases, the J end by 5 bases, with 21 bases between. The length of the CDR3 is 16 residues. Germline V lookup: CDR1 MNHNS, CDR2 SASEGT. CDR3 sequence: CASTLGWGRTNNEQFF. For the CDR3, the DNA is TGTGCCAGCACCTTGGGGTGGGGCAGAACCAACAATGAGCAGTTCTTC.

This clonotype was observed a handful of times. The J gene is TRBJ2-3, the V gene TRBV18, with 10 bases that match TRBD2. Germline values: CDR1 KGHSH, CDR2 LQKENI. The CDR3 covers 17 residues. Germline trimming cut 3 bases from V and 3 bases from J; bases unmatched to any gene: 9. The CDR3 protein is CASSPKQSSGRTDTQYF. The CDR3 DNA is TGTGCCAGCTCACCCAAGCAGAGTAGCGGGAGGACAGATACGCAGTATTTT. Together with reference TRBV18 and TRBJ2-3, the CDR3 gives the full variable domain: NAGVMQNPRHLVRRRGQEARLRCSPMKGHSHVYWYRQLPEEGLKFMVYLQKENIIDESGMPKERFSAEFPKEGPSILRIQQVVRGDSAAYFCASSPKQSSGRTDTQYFGPGTRLTVL.

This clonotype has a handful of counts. The CDR3 loop reads CSASGLGVGGELFF. In DNA, the CDR3 is TGCAGTGCTAGTGGATTAGGGGTGGGCGGGGAGCTGTTTTTT. V is TRBV20-1 and J is TRBJ2-2; TRBD1 is a possible D gene (5 bases). Trimming took off 3 bases at V and 7 bases at J, with 15 bases between the two ends. CDR1 and CDR2 (germline): DFQATT, SNEGSKA (reference sequence). The CDR3 has 14 amino acids.